This TCR beta chain was recovered during a study of blood T cell repertoires in COVID-19. Background on the study: Collection of acute and convalescent COVID-19 samples took place in the United States, Italy and Spain.

Per the authors' pipeline: Using reference gene primer amplification, nucleated cell counts were estimated. Clones were read by immunoSEQ multiplex PCR, and TCRdb kept only the in-frame ones, dropping some. The DNA was the basis for D and trimming; V, J and clone size are from that table. This table holds approximately 220,000 clones, roughly 89% found once. Trimming at V came to 4 bases and at J to 4 bases, leaving 8 bases not matched to a gene. In germline, CDR1 is SGHRS, CDR2 YFSETQ. This CDR3 is built from 14 residues. Living in under 30 US areas, the participants were between 18 and 89 years of age. Donors were grouped by their self-reported clinical history.

Source material: PBMCs or T cells enriched from blood (not recorded which). The rearrangement joins TRBV5-1 to TRBJ2-7; 7 bases map to TRBD1. This receptor was identified in a woman in her 30s with acute COVID-19. The CDR3 here is CASSPRDSSYEQYF. CDR3 nucleotides: TGCGCCAGCAGCCCCCGGGACAGCTCGTACGAGCAGTACTTC.